Listed here are 17 T cell receptor beta chains from one sample, sequenced in a study of cytomegalovirus exposure and HLA in healthy donors. PCR involved 60 Vbeta and 13 Jbeta primers. Some clones are missing from TCRdb's copy, which holds only in-frame ones; the method was immunoSEQ multiplex PCR. The sample lists approximately 90,000 clones, 70% to 80% occurring once. The source material was PBMCs. The receptors derive from a man in his thirties or forties in good health and CMV-seronegative.

The genes are TRBV28 and TRBJ2-1; TRBD2 matches at 7 bases. Germline V gene sequence: CDR1 MDHEN, CDR2 SYDVKM. Trimming at V came to 7 bases and at J to 6 bases, leaving 12 bases not matched to a gene. This CDR3 region has 15 residues. CDR3 nucleotide sequence: TGTGCCAGCAACGAGGGGTGGTCGGGGGGCAATGAGCAGTTCTTC. Protein product: CASNEGWSGGNEQFF.

This chain connects TRBV6-6 to TRBJ1-5, with TRBD1 matching 7 bases. V trimming: 0 bases; J trimming: 6 bases; junction bases outside the gene matches: 5. The germline V gene has CDR1 MNHNY and CDR2 SVGAGI (reference sequence). The CDR3 runs to 15 residues. The chain's CDR3 is CASSYSMTGSQPQHF. Written as DNA, the CDR3 is TGTGCCAGCAGTTACTCGATGACAGGGAGTCAGCCCCAGCATTTT.

The chain employs TRBV19 and TRBJ2-2; 12 positions agree with TRBD2. Germline lookup yields CDR1 LNHDA and CDR2 SQIVND (reference sequence). V gave up 4 bases and J gave up 7 bases; unmatched junction bases: 7. The length of the CDR3 is 16 residues. CDR3 nucleotides: TGTGCCAGTAGTACCGCTAGCGGGAGGGCCCTCGGGGAGCTGTTTTTT. Amino acid sequence: CASSTASGRALGELFF.

The V and J genes are TRBV19 and TRBJ2-5; no clear D. CDR3 length: 13 amino acids. Germline V lookup: CDR1 LNHDA, CDR2 SQIVND (reference sequence). V was clipped by 5 bases and J by 5 bases, with 12 bases between them. The CDR3: CASSLSSRETQYF. CDR3 DNA: TGTGCCAGTAGTTTGTCTAGTCGGGAGACCCAGTACTTC. The variable domain in full, with the rest retrieved from reference TRBV19 and TRBJ2-5, is DGGITQSPKYLFRKEGQNVTLSCEQNLNHDAMYWYRQDPGQGLRLIYYSQIVNDFQKGDIAEGYSVSREKKESFPLTVTSAQKNPTAFYLCASSLSSRETQYFGPGTRLLVL.

The sample holds a few counts of this clone. The genes are TRBV28 and TRBJ2-7, with 8 bases fitting TRBD1. Germline CDR1 and CDR2: MDHEN and SYDVKM. V was clipped by 2 bases and J by 6 bases; unmatched bases: 6. The CDR3 totals 14 residues. The CDR3 DNA reads as TGTGCCAGCAGTTTACCTTCTGACAGGGGCGAGCAGTACTTC. Protein sequence: CASSLPSDRGEQYF. Filled out from reference TRBV28 and TRBJ2-7, the complete variable domain reads DVKVTQSSRYLVKRTGEKVFLECVQDMDHENMFWYRQDPGLGLRLIYFSYDVKMKEKGDIPEGYSVSREKKERFSLILESASTNQTSMYLCASSLPSDRGEQYFGPGTRLTVT.

This sequence joins TRBV6-5 and TRBJ2-6, with D unresolved. V was trimmed by 0 bases and J by 1 base, leaving 4 bases between them. The CDR3 extends over 15 amino acids. CDR1 is MNHEY and CDR2 is SVGAGI in the germline V gene. CDR3 DNA: TGTGCCAGCAGTTACTCGACTTCTGGGGCCAACGTCCTGACTTTC. Its protein product is CASSYSTSGANVLTF.

The rearrangement uses TRBV5-6 and TRBJ1-5; 7 bases fit TRBD1. CDR3 length equals 15 residues. Germline CDR1 and CDR2: SGHDT and YYEEEE. After removal of 3 bases from V and 6 bases from J, the junction contained 9 bases not matched to a gene. The CDR3 DNA reads as TGTGCCAGCAGCTCCGGGACAGTAGGCCGTCAGCCCCAGCATTTT. Translating gives CASSSGTVGRQPQHF.

With regard to this clone: In the same sample, other DNA sequences code for this CDR3. The J gene is TRBJ2-7, the V gene TRBV11-2; 7 bases match TRBD1. The V gene end was trimmed by 4 bases and the J gene end by 0 bases; junction bases not matched to a gene: 12. The CDR3 consists of 17 residues. Germline CDR1 is SGHAT and CDR2 is FQNNGV. The CDR3 coding sequence is TGTGCCAGCAGCTCACCGACCCGCCGGGACAGCTCCTACGAGCAGTACTTC. Protein: CASSSPTRRDSSYEQYF.

This clone is a singleton in its sample. V usage is TRBV11-2 and J usage is TRBJ1-4; D not certain. The germline V gene has CDR1 SGHAT and CDR2 FQNNGV. The CDR3 runs 14 residues. Trimming took off 5 bases at V and 2 bases at J, with 9 bases between the two ends. The CDR3 nucleotides read TGTGCCAGCAGCCGAGGGTTTACTAATGAAAAACTGTTTTTT. Protein product: CASSRGFTNEKLFF.

This clone occurred many times. The chain employs TRBV6-4 and TRBJ2-6; 11 positions agree with TRBD1. The germline CDR1 and CDR2 sequences are MRHNA and SNTAGT. After removal of 0 bases from V and 0 bases from J, the junction contained 1 base not matched to a gene. The CDR3 is 18 residues long. CDR3 region: CASSDSGTGGSGANVLTF. The CDR3 DNA is TGTGCCAGCAGTGACTCCGGGACAGGGGGCTCTGGGGCCAACGTCCTGACTTTC.

This chain uses TRBV27 with TRBJ2-7, with a possible D match to TRBD1 (6 bases). CDR3 size: 16 residues. Trimming stripped 0 bases from V and 6 bases from J, with 18 bases between. The V gene's germline CDR1 is MNHEY and CDR2 SMNVEV (reference sequence). CDR3: CASSLSRGEFICEQYF. The CDR3 DNA is TGTGCCAGCAGTTTATCCAGGGGCGAGTTCATTTGCGAGCAGTACTTC.

J is TRBJ2-5 and V is TRBV6-1; 8 bases align to TRBD1. The length of the CDR3 is 16 residues. Per germline, CDR1 MNHNS and CDR2 SASEGT. J lost 2 bases, V lost 3 bases, and 8 bases had no gene match. The CDR3 reads CASSDMFNRGQETQYF. The CDR3 bases are TGTGCCAGCAGTGACATGTTTAACAGGGGGCAAGAGACCCAGTACTTC.

Concerning this clone itself: Distinct nucleotide sequences in the sample also encode this CDR3. The CDR3 DNA is TGTGCCAGGCGGCTGAGTCGTGAAGCTTTCTTT. It codes for CARRLSREAFF. The chain combines TRBV27 with TRBJ1-1, with no clear D. Germline V lookup: CDR1 MNHEY, CDR2 SMNVEV (reference sequence). The CDR3 totals 11 residues. V lost 9 bases and J lost 7, with 12 bases in between.

In its sample, this clone was seen once. The chain carries TRBV6-5 and TRBJ1-5; D gene ambiguous. Trimming took off 5 bases at V and 4 bases at J, with 9 bases between the two ends. The CDR3 is 13 residues long. Looked up from germline, CDR1 is MNHEY and CDR2 is SVGAGI. The CDR3, as DNA: TGTGCCAGCAGTGCCGGTACGAATCAGCCCCAGCATTTT. Its protein product is CASSAGTNQPQHF.

V and J are TRBV5-4 and TRBJ2-1; TRBD2 aligns across 14 bases. In germline, CDR1 is SGHNT, CDR2 YYREEE (reference sequence). CDR3 length equals 16 residues. V lost 6 bases and J lost 5; bases outside the gene matches: 7. The CDR3 here is CASTTRLAGGHNEQFF. The DNA for the CDR3 is TGTGCCAGCACCACTAGACTAGCGGGAGGGCACAATGAGCAGTTCTTC.

This chain links TRBV23-1 with TRBJ1-6; 9 nucleotides agree with TRBD1. TRBV23-1 is an ORF; its function is uncertain. CDR3 length equals 17 residues. The trim removed 3 bases at V and 8 bases at J, leaving 11 bases unmatched. The CDR3: CASSHGSGTGRHSPLHF. DNA of the CDR3: TGCGCCAGCAGTCACGGAAGCGGGACAGGGAGGCATTCACCCCTCCACTTT.

The V call is TRBV6-1, the J call TRBJ2-3, with D maybe TRBD2 (6 bases). V lost 2 bases to trimming and J lost 1 base, with 13 bases between them. Germline loops: CDR1 MNHNS, CDR2 SASEGT. The CDR3 has 16 amino acids. The chain's CDR3 is CASSESGGTGTDTQYF. DNA for the CDR3: TGTGCCAGCAGTGAAAGCGGAGGGACCGGCACAGATACGCAGTATTTT.